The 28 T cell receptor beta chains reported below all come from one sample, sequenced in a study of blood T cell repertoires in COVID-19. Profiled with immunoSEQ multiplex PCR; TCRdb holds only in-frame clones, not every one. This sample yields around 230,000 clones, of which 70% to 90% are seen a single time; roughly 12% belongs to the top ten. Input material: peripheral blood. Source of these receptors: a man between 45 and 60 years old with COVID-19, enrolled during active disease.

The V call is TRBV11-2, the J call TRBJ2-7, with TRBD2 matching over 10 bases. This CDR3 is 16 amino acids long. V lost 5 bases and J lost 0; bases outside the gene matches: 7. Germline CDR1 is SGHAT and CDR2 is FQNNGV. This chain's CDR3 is CASSPTSGRASYEQYF. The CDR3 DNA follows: TGTGCCAGCAGCCCAACAAGCGGGAGGGCCTCCTACGAGCAGTACTTC.

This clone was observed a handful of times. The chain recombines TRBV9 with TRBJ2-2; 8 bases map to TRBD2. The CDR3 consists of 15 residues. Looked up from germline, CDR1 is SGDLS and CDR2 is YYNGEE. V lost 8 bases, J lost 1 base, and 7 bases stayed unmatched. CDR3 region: CASTSGHQNTGELFF. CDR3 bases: TGTGCCAGTACTAGCGGACACCAGAACACCGGGGAGCTGTTTTTT.

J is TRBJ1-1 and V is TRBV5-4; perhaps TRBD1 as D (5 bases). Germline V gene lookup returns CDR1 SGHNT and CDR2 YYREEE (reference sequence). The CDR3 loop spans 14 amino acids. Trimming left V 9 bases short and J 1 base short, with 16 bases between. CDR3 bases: TGTGCCATTAACCCGGGGGGAAGGAACACTGAAGCTTTCTTT. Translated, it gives CAINPGGRNTEAFF.

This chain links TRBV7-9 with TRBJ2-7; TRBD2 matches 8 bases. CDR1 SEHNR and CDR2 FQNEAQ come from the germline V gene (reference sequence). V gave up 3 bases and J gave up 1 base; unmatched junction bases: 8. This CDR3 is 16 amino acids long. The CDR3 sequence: CASSLGWSGRSYEQYF. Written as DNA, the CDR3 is TGTGCCAGCAGCTTGGGTTGGAGCGGGAGATCCTACGAGCAGTACTTC.

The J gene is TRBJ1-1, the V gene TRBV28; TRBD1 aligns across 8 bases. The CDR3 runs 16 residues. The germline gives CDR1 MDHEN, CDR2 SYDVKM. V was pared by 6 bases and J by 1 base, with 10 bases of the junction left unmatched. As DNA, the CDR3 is TGTGCCAGCAGCAATTCGGGACAGGAACCGAACACTGAAGCTTTCTTT. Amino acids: CASSNSGQEPNTEAFF.

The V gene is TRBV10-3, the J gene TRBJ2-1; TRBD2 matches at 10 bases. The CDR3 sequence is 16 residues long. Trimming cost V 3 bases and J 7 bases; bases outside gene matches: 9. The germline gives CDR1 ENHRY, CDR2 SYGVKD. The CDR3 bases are TGTGCCATCAGTGACCCTCAGGCTAGCGGGAGAAATGAGCAGTTCTTC. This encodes CAISDPQASGRNEQFF.

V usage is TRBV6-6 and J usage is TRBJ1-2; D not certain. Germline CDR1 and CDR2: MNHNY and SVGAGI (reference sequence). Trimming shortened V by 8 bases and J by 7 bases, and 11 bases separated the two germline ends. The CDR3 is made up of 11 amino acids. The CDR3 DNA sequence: TGTGCCAGCGAGGGCCGGGGTGGCTACACCTTC. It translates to CASEGRGGYTF.

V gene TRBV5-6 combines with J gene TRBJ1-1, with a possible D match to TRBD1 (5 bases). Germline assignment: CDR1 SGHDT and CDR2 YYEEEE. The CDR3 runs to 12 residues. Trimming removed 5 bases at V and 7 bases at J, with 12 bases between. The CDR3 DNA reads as TGTGCCAGCAGTTCTGGGGGGTTTGAAGCTTTCTTT. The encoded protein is CASSSGGFEAFF.

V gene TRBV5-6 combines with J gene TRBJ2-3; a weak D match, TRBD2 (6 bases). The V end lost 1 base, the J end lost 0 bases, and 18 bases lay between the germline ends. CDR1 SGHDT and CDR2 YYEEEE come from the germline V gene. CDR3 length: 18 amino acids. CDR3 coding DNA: TGTGCCAGCAGCTTGCTGGGCATCCCGGCGGGGAGCACAGATACGCAGTATTTT. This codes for CASSLLGIPAGSTDTQYF.

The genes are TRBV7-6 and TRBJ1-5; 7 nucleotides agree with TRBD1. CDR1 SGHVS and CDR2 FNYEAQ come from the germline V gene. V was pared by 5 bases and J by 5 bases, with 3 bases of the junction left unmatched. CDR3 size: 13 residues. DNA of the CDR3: TGTGCCAGCAGCCAGCAGGGGGATCAGCCCCAGCATTTT. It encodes CASSQQGDQPQHF.

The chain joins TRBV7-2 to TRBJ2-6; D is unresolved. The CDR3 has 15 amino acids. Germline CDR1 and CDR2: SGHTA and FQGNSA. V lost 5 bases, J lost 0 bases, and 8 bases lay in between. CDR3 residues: CASSPISSGANVLTF. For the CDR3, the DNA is TGTGCCAGCAGCCCCATTAGCTCTGGGGCCAACGTCCTGACTTTC. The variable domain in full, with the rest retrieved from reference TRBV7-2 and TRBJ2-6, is GAGVSQSPSNKVTEKGKDVELRCDPISGHTALYWYRQSLGQGLEFLIYFQGNSAPDKSGLPSDRFSAERTGGSVSTLTIQRTQQEDSAVYLCASSPISSGANVLTFGAGSRLTVL.

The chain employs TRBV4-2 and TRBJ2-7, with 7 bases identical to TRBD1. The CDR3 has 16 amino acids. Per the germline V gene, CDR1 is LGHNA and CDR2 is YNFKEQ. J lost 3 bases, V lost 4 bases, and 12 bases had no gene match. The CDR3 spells CASSPQGVGGSYEQYF. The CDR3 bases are TGTGCCAGCAGCCCCCAGGGAGTAGGGGGCAGCTACGAGCAGTACTTC.

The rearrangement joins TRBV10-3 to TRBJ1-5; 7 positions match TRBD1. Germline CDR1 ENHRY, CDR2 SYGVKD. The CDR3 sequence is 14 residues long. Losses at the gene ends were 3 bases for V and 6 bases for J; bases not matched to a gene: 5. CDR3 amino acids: CAISEGGGTQPQHF. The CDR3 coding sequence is TGTGCCATCAGTGAAGGAGGGGGCACTCAGCCCCAGCATTTT.

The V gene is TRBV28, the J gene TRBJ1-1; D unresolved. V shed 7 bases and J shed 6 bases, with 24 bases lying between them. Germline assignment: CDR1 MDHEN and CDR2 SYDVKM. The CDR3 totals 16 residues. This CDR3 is CASTPGSLSSFSEAFF. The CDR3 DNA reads TGTGCCAGCACCCCGGGGAGTCTTTCTTCTTTCTCTGAAGCTTTCTTT.

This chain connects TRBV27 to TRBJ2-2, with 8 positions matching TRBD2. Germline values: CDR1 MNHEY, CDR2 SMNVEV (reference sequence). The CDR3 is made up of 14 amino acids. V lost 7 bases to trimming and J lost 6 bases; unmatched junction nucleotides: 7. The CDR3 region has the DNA TGTGCCAGCAAACCCGGGGGGGCCCCCGGGGAGCTGTTTTTT. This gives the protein CASKPGGAPGELFF.

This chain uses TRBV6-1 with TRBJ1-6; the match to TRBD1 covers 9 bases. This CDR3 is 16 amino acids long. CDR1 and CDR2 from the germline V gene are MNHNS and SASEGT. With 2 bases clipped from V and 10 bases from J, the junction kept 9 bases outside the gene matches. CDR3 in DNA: TGTGCCAGCAGTGAATTGATTTGGACAGGGGACTCACCCCTCCACTTT. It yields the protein CASSELIWTGDSPLHF.

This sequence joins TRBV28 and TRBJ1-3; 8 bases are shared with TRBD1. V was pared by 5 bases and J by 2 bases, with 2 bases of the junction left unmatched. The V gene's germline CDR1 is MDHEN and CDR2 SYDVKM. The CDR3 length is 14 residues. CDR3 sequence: CASSQGAAGNTIYF. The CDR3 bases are TGTGCCAGCAGTCAGGGGGCTGCTGGAAACACCATATATTTT. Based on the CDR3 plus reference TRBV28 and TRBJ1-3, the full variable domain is DVKVTQSSRYLVKRTGEKVFLECVQDMDHENMFWYRQDPGLGLRLIYFSYDVKMKEKGDIPEGYSVSREKKERFSLILESASTNQTSMYLCASSQGAAGNTIYFGEGSWLTVV.

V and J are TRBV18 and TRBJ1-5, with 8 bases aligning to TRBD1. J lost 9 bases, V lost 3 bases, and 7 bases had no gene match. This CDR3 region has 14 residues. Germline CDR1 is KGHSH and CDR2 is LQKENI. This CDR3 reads CASSPGQGVGPQHF. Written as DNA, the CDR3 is TGTGCCAGCTCACCCGGACAGGGAGTAGGGCCCCAGCATTTT.

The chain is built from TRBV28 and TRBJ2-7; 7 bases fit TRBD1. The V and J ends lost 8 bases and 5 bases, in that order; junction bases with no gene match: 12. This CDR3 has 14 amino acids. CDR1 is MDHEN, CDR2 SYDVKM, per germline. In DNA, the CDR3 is TGTGCCAGCCTAACCCGGGACAGTGCCCACGAGCAGTACTTC. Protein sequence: CASLTRDSAHEQYF.

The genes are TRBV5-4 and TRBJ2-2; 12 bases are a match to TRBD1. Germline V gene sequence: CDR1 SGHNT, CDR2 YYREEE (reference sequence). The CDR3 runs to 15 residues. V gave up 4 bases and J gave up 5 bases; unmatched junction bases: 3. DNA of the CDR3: TGTGCCAGCAGCCGGGACAGGGGGCGGACCGGGGAGCTGTTTTTT. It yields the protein CASSRDRGRTGELFF.

The CDR3 here is CATRTGGGETQYF. The DNA of the CDR3 is TGCGCCACCCGAACAGGGGGTGGGGAGACCCAGTACTTC. The chain is built from TRBV10-2 and TRBJ2-5; 8 bases fit TRBD1. The J segment lost 5 bases and the V segment lost 10 bases, leaving 9 bases of the junction unmatched. This CDR3 spans 13 amino acids. Germline-derived CDR1 and CDR2 are WSHSY and SAAADI.

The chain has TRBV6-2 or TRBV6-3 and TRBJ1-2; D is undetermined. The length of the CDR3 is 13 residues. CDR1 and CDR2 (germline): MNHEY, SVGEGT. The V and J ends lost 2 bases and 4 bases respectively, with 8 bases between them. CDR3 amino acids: CASSYSVLYGYTF. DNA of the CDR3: TGTGCCAGCAGTTACAGCGTACTCTATGGCTACACCTTC.

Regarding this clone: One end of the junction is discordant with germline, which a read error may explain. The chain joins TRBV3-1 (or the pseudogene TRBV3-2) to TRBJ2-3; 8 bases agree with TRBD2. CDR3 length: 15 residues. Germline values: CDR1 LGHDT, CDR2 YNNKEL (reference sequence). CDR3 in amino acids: CASSTSWTSKDTQYF. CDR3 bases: TGTGCCAGCAGCACATCTTGGACTAGCAAAGATACGCAGTATTTT.

The CDR3 region is CASSQLSQQVREQYF. CDR3 coding DNA: TGTGCCAGCAGCCAGCTCTCCCAACAGGTTCGAGAGCAGTACTTC. The chain couples TRBV7-2 to TRBJ2-7; tentatively, D is TRBD1 (5 bases). Looked up from germline, CDR1 is SGHTA and CDR2 is FQGNSA. With 5 bases removed from V and 7 bases from J, the gap between germline ends came to 21 bases. The CDR3 length is 15 residues. Filled out from reference TRBV7-2 and TRBJ2-7, the complete variable domain reads GAGVSQSPSNKVTEKGKDVELRCDPISGHTALYWYRQSLGQGLEFLIYFQGNSAPDKSGLPSDRFSAERTGGSVSTLTIQRTQQEDSAVYLCASSQLSQQVREQYFGPGTRLTVT.

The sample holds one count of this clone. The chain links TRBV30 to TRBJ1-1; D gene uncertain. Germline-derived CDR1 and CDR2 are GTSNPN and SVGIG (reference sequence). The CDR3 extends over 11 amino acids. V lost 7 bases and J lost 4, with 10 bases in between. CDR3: CAFRFFTEAFF. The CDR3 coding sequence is TGTGCCTTCAGGTTCTTCACTGAAGCTTTCTTT.

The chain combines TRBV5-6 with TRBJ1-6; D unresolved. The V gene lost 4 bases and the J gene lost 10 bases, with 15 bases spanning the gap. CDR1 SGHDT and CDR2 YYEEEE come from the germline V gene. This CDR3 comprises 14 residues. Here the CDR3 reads CASSRRTAQSPLHF. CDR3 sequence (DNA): TGTGCCAGCAGCCGAAGAACAGCTCAATCACCCCTCCACTTT.

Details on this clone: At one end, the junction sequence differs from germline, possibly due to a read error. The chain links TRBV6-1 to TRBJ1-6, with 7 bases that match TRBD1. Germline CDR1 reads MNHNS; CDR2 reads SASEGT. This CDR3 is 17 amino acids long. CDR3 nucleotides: TGTGCCAGCAGCGAAGCCCCTGCCCGGGACAGTAATTCACCCCTCCACTTT. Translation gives CASSEAPARDSNSPLHF.

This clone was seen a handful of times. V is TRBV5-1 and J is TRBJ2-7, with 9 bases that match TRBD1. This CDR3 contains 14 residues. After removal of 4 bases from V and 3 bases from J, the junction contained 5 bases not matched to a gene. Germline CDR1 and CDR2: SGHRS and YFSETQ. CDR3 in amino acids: CASSQGQGNYEQYF. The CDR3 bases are TGCGCCAGCAGCCAGGGACAGGGTAACTACGAGCAGTACTTC.